The 25 T cell receptor beta chains below come from one sample, sequenced in a study of blood T cell repertoires in COVID-19. Generated by immunoSEQ multiplex PCR, the TCRdb table keeps only in-frame clones and is missing some. The sample lists about 260,000 clones; roughly 86% were seen once. Sequencing was done on a sample of PBMCs or T cells enriched from blood (not recorded which). The receptors originated from a woman aged 45-65 years who had recovered from COVID-19.

The V call is TRBV5-5, the J call TRBJ2-7; D not certain. Germline V gives CDR1 SGHKS, CDR2 YYEKEE (reference sequence). The CDR3 has 16 amino acids. V was cut by 0 bases and J by 3 bases, with 16 bases left in between. Written as DNA, the CDR3 is TGTGCCAGCAGCTTGGATTCATGGGTGGCGGTCTACGAGCAGTACTTC. Protein sequence: CASSLDSWVAVYEQYF. The full variable domain, its missing parts supplied by reference TRBV5-5 and TRBJ2-7, is DAGVTQSPTHLIKTRGQQVTLRCSPISGHKSVSWYQQVLGQGPQFIFQYYEKEERGRGNFPDRFSARQFPNYSSELNVNALLLGDSALYLCASSLDSWVAVYEQYFGPGTRLTVT.

This clone came up a few times. The V call is TRBV19, the J call TRBJ1-6; D is unresolved. The CDR3 consists of 14 residues. Trimming cost V 1 base and J 9 bases, with 10 bases left between them. Germline V gene sequence: CDR1 LNHDA, CDR2 SQIVND (reference sequence). The CDR3 sequence is CASSIGGRGSPLHF. The CDR3, as DNA: TGTGCCAGTAGTATAGGAGGGCGGGGTTCACCCCTCCACTTT.

This chain links TRBV11-2 with TRBJ1-2, with TRBD1 as a possible D gene (6 bases). The germline V gene has CDR1 SGHAT and CDR2 FQNNGV. The CDR3 length is 14 residues. Trimming took off 1 base at V and 2 bases at J, with 8 bases between the two ends. CDR3 sequence reads: CASSLGDTNYGYTF. Here the CDR3 DNA reads TGTGCCAGCAGCTTAGGGGACACCAACTATGGCTACACCTTC.

The genes are TRBV5-1 and TRBJ1-6; D ambiguous. V was trimmed by 0 bases and J by 5 bases, leaving 12 bases between them. Looked up from germline, CDR1 is SGHRS and CDR2 is YFSETQ. The length of the CDR3 is 16 residues. CDR3 protein: CASSLAGGMDNSPLHF. The CDR3, as DNA: TGCGCCAGCAGCTTGGCTGGAGGGATGGATAATTCACCCCTCCACTTT.

The J gene is TRBJ2-1, the V gene TRBV7-8; tentative D call: TRBD2 (6 bases). The CDR3 covers 19 residues. Germline assignment: CDR1 SGHVS and CDR2 FQNEAQ. The germline V and J ends were trimmed by 6 bases and 7 bases, with 31 bases remaining between them. CDR3 bases: TGTGCCAGCAGTCTGGCGGGGTTTTGGATCCATGGTGTCGATAATGAGCAGTTCTTC. It encodes CASSLAGFWIHGVDNEQFF.

The V gene is TRBV27, the J gene TRBJ1-6, with 7 bases that match TRBD1. Trimming cost V 5 bases and J 10 bases; bases outside gene matches: 14. CDR3 length equals 16 residues. Germline-derived CDR1 and CDR2 are MNHEY and SMNVEV (reference sequence). In DNA form, the CDR3 reads TGTGCCAGCAGTCTCGGGACAGCACCACTCGGCTCACCCCTCCACTTT. Its translation is CASSLGTAPLGSPLHF.

V gene TRBV19 combines with J gene TRBJ2-6; TRBD1 matches at 7 bases. The CDR3 has 16 residues. The junction had 7 bases not matched to a gene; V was cut back by 8 bases and J by 0 bases. CDR1 and CDR2 from the germline V gene are LNHDA and SQIVND (reference sequence). DNA of the CDR3: TGTGCCAGTGGGACAGCGTTCCACTCTGGGGCCAACGTCCTGACTTTC. This translates into CASGTAFHSGANVLTF.

V is TRBV5-1 and J is TRBJ2-1, with a possible D match to TRBD2 (6 bases). The CDR3 spans 14 residues. V was clipped by 3 bases and J by 7 bases, with 14 bases between them. Germline V gene lookup returns CDR1 SGHRS and CDR2 YFSETQ. The CDR3 DNA reads as TGCGCCAGCAGCTCTTTGGCTAGCGTGAATGAGCAGTTCTTC. This translates into CASSSLASVNEQFF.

The J gene is TRBJ2-6, the V gene TRBV19, with D perhaps TRBD1 (6 bases). Trimming took off 4 bases at V and 2 bases at J, with 9 bases between the two ends. CDR3 size: 15 residues. The germline V gene has CDR1 LNHDA and CDR2 SQIVND (reference sequence). CDR3: CASSKGTTGANVLTF. CDR3 in DNA: TGTGCCAGTAGTAAAGGGACAACTGGGGCCAACGTCCTGACTTTC.

The V and J genes are TRBV24-1 and TRBJ2-5; 9 bases map to TRBD1. The germline gives CDR1 KGHDR, CDR2 SFDVKD. V was clipped by 1 base and J by 2 bases; unmatched bases: 4. The CDR3 spans 16 residues. The DNA of the CDR3 is TGTGCCACCAGTGATTTAACGGGACAGGGACAAGAGACCCAGTACTTC. It yields the protein CATSDLTGQGQETQYF.

This chain connects TRBV7-9 to TRBJ2-1; 7 bases map to TRBD2. CDR1 and CDR2 (germline): SEHNR, FQNEAQ (reference sequence). Germline trimming cut 5 bases from V and 0 bases from J; bases unmatched to any gene: 4. This CDR3 spans 15 amino acids. For the CDR3, the DNA is TGTGCCAGCAGCCCGCGGGAGTCCTCCTACAATGAGCAGTTCTTC. As protein: CASSPRESSYNEQFF.

This chain uses TRBV27 with TRBJ1-1; no clear D gene. Germline V lookup: CDR1 MNHEY, CDR2 SMNVEV (reference sequence). This CDR3 contains 13 residues. V was pared by 3 bases and J by 0 bases, with 5 bases between. This CDR3 reads CASSFGLNTEAFF. CDR3 sequence (DNA): TGTGCCAGCAGTTTCGGTTTGAACACTGAAGCTTTCTTT.

This chain connects TRBV10-3 to TRBJ2-1, with 11 bases lining up with TRBD1. V lost 0 bases to trimming and J lost 4 bases; unmatched junction nucleotides: 2. Germline CDR1 reads ENHRY; CDR2 reads SYGVKD. The CDR3 is made up of 16 amino acids. CDR3 protein: CAISESGDRGYNEQFF. CDR3 sequence (DNA): TGTGCCATCAGTGAGTCGGGGGACAGGGGGTACAATGAGCAGTTCTTC.

DNA of the CDR3: TGTGCCAGCACCAATGGACTAGCGGGTACCTACGAGCAGTACTTC. The encoded protein is CASTNGLAGTYEQYF. The gene calls are TRBV7-8 and TRBJ2-7; 11 positions match TRBD2. The CDR3 runs to 15 residues. Trimming at V came to 7 bases and at J to 2 bases, leaving 7 bases not matched to a gene. The V gene's germline CDR1 is SGHVS and CDR2 FQNEAQ.

The chain is built from TRBV29-1 and TRBJ1-1; maybe TRBD1 (6 bases). V dropped 2 bases and J dropped 1 base, with 11 bases sitting between them. The CDR3 spans 14 residues. The germline gives CDR1 SQVTM, CDR2 ANQGSEA. CDR3 sequence: CSVESRQANTEAFF. CDR3 coding DNA: TGCAGCGTTGAAAGTAGACAGGCGAACACTGAAGCTTTCTTT.

This rearrangement joins TRBV7-2 to TRBJ2-3; weak D call: TRBD1 (5 bases). V lost 4 bases and J lost 5, with 10 bases in between. The CDR3 is made up of 13 amino acids. Germline V gene data show CDR1 as SGHTA and CDR2 as FQGNSA. CDR3 DNA sequence: TGTGCCAGCAGCTCCCTAAGGGGAGATACGCAGTATTTT. This sequence encodes CASSSLRGDTQYF.

CDR3 sequence reads: CASSLTLAGADTQYF. For the CDR3, the DNA is TGTGCCAGCAGCTTAACACTAGCGGGGGCAGATACGCAGTATTTT. The V gene is TRBV7-2, the J gene TRBJ2-3; 11 bases match TRBD2. Germline V gene sequence: CDR1 SGHTA, CDR2 FQGNSA. The J segment lost 4 bases and the V segment lost 2 bases, leaving 2 bases of the junction unmatched. The CDR3 is 15 residues long.

The chain couples TRBV7-2 to TRBJ2-1; 9 nucleotides align to TRBD2. Trimming removed 0 bases from V and 9 bases from J; junction bases left unmatched: 12. This CDR3 is built from 17 residues. From germline, CDR1 is SGHTA and CDR2 FQGNSA. CDR3 DNA sequence: TGTGCCAGCAGCTTAGCGTTGGCGGGAGGGTCCCGGGCTGAGCAGTTCTTC. Translating it yields CASSLALAGGSRAEQFF.

This clone was recorded a few times. Other DNA sequences in this sample translate to the same CDR3. The chain joins TRBV11-2 to TRBJ1-3; D gene ambiguous. The CDR3 covers 13 residues. The V end lost 0 bases, the J end lost 4 bases, and 4 bases lay between the germline ends. Germline V CDR1 and CDR2: SGHAT, FQNNGV. This CDR3 reads CASSLDRGNTIYF. The CDR3 nucleotides read TGTGCCAGCAGCTTAGATCGGGGAAACACCATATATTTT.

The chain carries TRBV18 and TRBJ2-7, with 7 bases aligning to TRBD1. Germline-derived CDR1 and CDR2 are KGHSH and LQKENI. This CDR3 has 13 amino acids. The junction had 5 bases not matched to a gene; V was cut back by 2 bases and J by 7 bases. The CDR3 nucleotides read TGTGCCAGCTCACCAGCAAGGGGGCGAGAGCAGTACTTC. Encoded protein: CASSPARGREQYF.

V gene TRBV7-9 combines with J gene TRBJ1-1, with unresolved D. The CDR3 totals 14 residues. V shed 1 base and J shed 1 base, with 7 bases lying between them. From germline, CDR1 is SEHNR and CDR2 FQNEAQ (reference sequence). Written as DNA, the CDR3 is TGTGCCAGCAGCTTAGGGCCGGGGAACACTGAAGCTTTCTTT. Translation: CASSLGPGNTEAFF.

The J gene is TRBJ1-1, the V gene TRBV27, with no clear D. The germline V gene encodes CDR1 MNHEY and CDR2 SMNVEV (reference sequence). The ends were cut back, 3 bases at V and 8 bases at J, with 16 bases in the middle. The CDR3 runs 14 residues. Written as DNA, the CDR3 is TGTGCCAGCAGTTTTGAGGGCCAGACCATGGAAGCTTTCTTT. Its protein is CASSFEGQTMEAFF.

This chain links TRBV19 with TRBJ2-3; 8 nucleotides line up with TRBD1. The V segment lost 3 bases and the J segment 6 bases; nucleotides outside the gene matches: 5. CDR1 and CDR2 (germline): LNHDA, SQIVND (reference sequence). CDR3 length: 14 amino acids. The chain's CDR3 is CASSIGQGYDTQYF. Here the CDR3 DNA reads TGTGCCAGTAGTATCGGACAGGGTTATGATACGCAGTATTTT.

The chain uses TRBV19 and TRBJ1-2, with 8 positions matching TRBD1. This CDR3 has 14 residues. After removal of 5 bases from V and 8 bases from J, the junction contained 10 bases not matched to a gene. Germline CDR1 and CDR2: LNHDA and SQIVND (reference sequence). The CDR3 DNA sequence: TGTGCCAGTAGTCCCGACAGGGGCCGAGGAGGCTACACCTTC. It codes for CASSPDRGRGGYTF.

The V and J genes are TRBV30 and TRBJ1-5; possibly TRBD1 for D (5 bases). Germline values: CDR1 GTSNPN, CDR2 SVGIG (reference sequence). This CDR3 is built from 13 residues. Trimming cost V 3 bases and J 3 bases, with 9 bases left between them. In nucleotides, the CDR3 is TGTGCCTGGAGCGGAGGGGACAATCAGCCCCAGCATTTT. Its translation is CAWSGGDNQPQHF.